This TCR beta chain was obtained from a study of identifying expanded T cells in peripheral blood. Regarding the study as a whole: Two-week clone count variance significantly increased as total template count grew. Over approximately two and four weeks, about 16 and 19 clones changed, versus roughly 1.2 between replicates.

Using immunoSEQ multiplex PCR, the repertoire was profiled, and TCRdb retains in-frame clones only, with some absent. In the table there are 75,000 to 90,000 clones, around nine tenths of which are singletons. Points on this clone: Its antigen is unidentified.

The CDR3 is 15 residues long. CDR1 and CDR2 from the germline V gene are MGHRA and YSYEKL. V shed 3 bases and J 10 bases; nucleotides not matched to a gene: 11. During the collection period, no donor immune events like infections were recorded. The genes are TRBV4-1 and TRBJ1-2, with 10 bases lining up with TRBD1. The source material was blood. The TCR comes from a person between 18 and 75 years old in good health. CDR3 DNA sequence: TGCGCCAGCAGCCATCCGGGACAGGGGTCAAGTGCCTACACCTTC. It translates to CASSHPGQGSSAYTF.